A single sample is the source of the 29 T cell receptor beta chains below, sequenced in a study of blood T cell repertoires in COVID-19. Repertoires were generated with immunoSEQ multiplex PCR, while TCRdb's copy carries only in-frame clones and drops some. The sample yields about 42,000 clones, about 85% seen once. Sequencing used peripheral blood. The receptors shown here come from an older woman in a cohort sampled during active COVID-19.

V gene TRBV19 combines with J gene TRBJ1-1; possible D gene TRBD1, 6 bases. This CDR3 contains 14 residues. The ends were cut back, 2 bases at V and 1 base at J, with 8 bases in the middle. The V gene's germline CDR1 is LNHDA and CDR2 SQIVND (reference sequence). CDR3 DNA sequence: TGTGCCAGTAGTATATTGGACAGGAACACTGAAGCTTTCTTT. This encodes CASSILDRNTEAFF.

This chain uses TRBV9 with TRBJ1-5; 9 bases agree with TRBD1. The CDR3 extends over 15 amino acids. The J segment lost 1 base and the V segment lost 7 bases, leaving 6 bases of the junction unmatched. Germline V gene lookup returns CDR1 SGDLS and CDR2 YYNGEE. CDR3 sequence: CASQDRGSSNQPQHF. The CDR3 DNA reads as TGTGCCAGCCAGGACAGGGGATCGAGCAATCAGCCCCAGCATTTT.

This chain uses TRBV27 with TRBJ2-5; 14 bases are shared with TRBD2. Per the germline V gene, CDR1 is MNHEY and CDR2 is SMNVEV (reference sequence). This CDR3 is built from 17 residues. V trimming: 6 bases; J trimming: 2 bases; junction bases outside the gene matches: 8. The chain's CDR3 is CASSQPGLAGGQETQYF. DNA of the CDR3: TGTGCCAGCAGCCAGCCCGGACTAGCGGGGGGACAAGAGACCCAGTACTTC.

This clone occurred a few times. J is TRBJ2-3 and V is TRBV28; 11 nucleotides align to TRBD2. V shed 3 bases, J shed 3 bases, and the junction held 5 bases outside the gene matches. The germline V gene has CDR1 MDHEN and CDR2 SYDVKM. The CDR3 loop spans 16 amino acids. The CDR3, as DNA: TGTGCCAGCAGTTTCGACACTAGCGGGAGTACAGATACGCAGTATTTT. Its translation: CASSFDTSGSTDTQYF.

This rearrangement joins TRBV25-1 to TRBJ1-2; 9 bases agree with TRBD1. The length of the CDR3 is 16 residues. J was trimmed by 4 bases and V by 5 bases; bases with no gene match: 11. Germline CDR1 is MGHDK and CDR2 is SYGVNS. CDR3 sequence reads: CASSPTTGGFLYGYTF. In DNA, the CDR3 is TGTGCCAGCAGTCCAACAACAGGGGGCTTTCTCTATGGCTACACCTTC.

V usage is TRBV5-1 and J usage is TRBJ1-4, with TRBD1 identical over 7 bases. Germline V lookup: CDR1 SGHRS, CDR2 YFSETQ. The CDR3 length is 13 residues. The V and J ends lost 4 bases and 9 bases, in that order; junction bases with no gene match: 6. CDR3 sequence reads: CASSPRQGKKLFF. The CDR3, as DNA: TGCGCCAGCAGCCCGAGACAGGGAAAAAAACTGTTTTTT.

The chain has TRBV28 and TRBJ2-3; 10 bases line up with TRBD1. V was pared by 5 bases and J by 8 bases, with 10 bases of the junction left unmatched. The germline V gene encodes CDR1 MDHEN and CDR2 SYDVKM. The CDR3 consists of 15 residues. The CDR3 protein is CASSIDRGLSGTQYF. The CDR3 nucleotides are TGTGCCAGCAGTATTGACAGGGGGCTTTCTGGTACGCAGTATTTT.

The rearrangement uses TRBV28 and TRBJ1-2; D unclear. This CDR3 is built from 16 residues. Germline CDR1 and CDR2: MDHEN and SYDVKM. V was shortened by 6 bases and J by 8 bases, with 25 bases between the two germline ends. The CDR3 is CASRAPVGGATMGYTF. CDR3 coding DNA: TGTGCCAGCAGGGCCCCCGTAGGAGGTGCGACTATGGGCTACACCTTC.

CDR3 DNA sequence: TGTGCCAGCTTGGAATTACCGGGAATAAGATTGGGCACAGATACGCAGTATTTT. It is translated as CASLELPGIRLGTDTQYF. The V call is TRBV2, the J call TRBJ2-3; a possible D gene is TRBD2 (5 bases). CDR3 length: 18 residues. Trimming stripped 8 bases from V and 1 base from J, with 25 bases between. Per the germline V gene, CDR1 is SNHLY and CDR2 is FYNNEI.

The rearrangement links TRBV6-2 or TRBV6-3 to TRBJ1-5; a possible D gene is TRBD1 (6 bases). Trimming left V 5 bases short and J 7 bases short, with 6 bases between. Germline V gene sequence: CDR1 MNHEY, CDR2 SVGEGT. The CDR3 is 11 amino acids. The CDR3 nucleotides are TGTGCCAGCAGTCAGGGGCAGCCCCAGCATTTT. This encodes CASSQGQPQHF.

This chain joins TRBV7-9 and TRBJ2-1, with D perhaps TRBD2 (5 bases). The V end was cut by 5 bases, the J end by 2 bases, with 13 bases between. This CDR3 is built from 15 residues. Germline-derived CDR1 and CDR2 are SEHNR and FQNEAQ (reference sequence). The DNA of the CDR3 is TGTGCCAGCAGCATCTGGTCCGGGGCCTACAATGAGCAGTTCTTC. Translated, it gives CASSIWSGAYNEQFF.

CDR3 nucleotides: TGTGCCAGCAGCTATGCCGGGACTAGCGTTCGCTACAATGAGCAGTTCTTC. Its translation: CASSYAGTSVRYNEQFF. The chain employs TRBV11-2 and TRBJ2-1, with 10 nucleotides matching TRBD2. This CDR3 has 17 amino acids. The V gene's germline CDR1 is SGHAT and CDR2 FQNNGV. Trimming took 4 bases from V and 3 from J; bases not matched to a gene: 9. Supplemented by reference TRBV11-2 and TRBJ2-1, the full variable domain reads EAGVAQSPRYKIIEKRQSVAFWCNPISGHATLYWYQQILGQGPKLLIQFQNNGVVDDSQLPKDRFSAERLKGVDSTLKIQPAKLEDSAVYLCASSYAGTSVRYNEQFFGPGTRLTVL.

The CDR3 nucleotides are TGTGCCAGCAGTATTTCGGACCGCGGGGGGTACGAGCAGTACTTC. Amino acid sequence: CASSISDRGGYEQYF. The rearrangement uses TRBV27 and TRBJ2-7; TRBD2 aligns across 8 bases. Germline V CDR1 and CDR2: MNHEY, SMNVEV (reference sequence). The V and J ends lost 5 bases and 4 bases, in that order; junction bases with no gene match: 10. CDR3 length: 15 residues.

The chain uses TRBV28 and TRBJ2-5; TRBD2 might be the D (5 bases). The CDR3 runs to 14 residues. The germline V gene has CDR1 MDHEN and CDR2 SYDVKM. V was trimmed by 3 bases and J by 5 bases, leaving 13 bases between them. Written as DNA, the CDR3 is TGTGCCAGCAGTTTTCCCGCAGGAGGCGAGACCCAGTACTTC. Protein sequence: CASSFPAGGETQYF.

About this clone: Distinct nucleotide sequences in the sample also encode this CDR3. The V call is TRBV4-3, the J call TRBJ2-1; 7 bases map to TRBD1. V lost 4 bases and J lost 4; bases outside the gene matches: 4. Germline CDR1 and CDR2: LGHNA and YSLEER. CDR3 length: 14 residues. The CDR3 region is CASSPTGAYNEQFF. CDR3 coding DNA: TGCGCCAGCAGCCCCACAGGGGCTTACAATGAGCAGTTCTTC.

The V call is TRBV19, the J call TRBJ1-5; D perhaps matches TRBD1 (5 bases). V was shortened by 8 bases and J by 3 bases, with 17 bases between the two germline ends. Germline assignment: CDR1 LNHDA and CDR2 SQIVND (reference sequence). The CDR3 contains 15 residues. As DNA, the CDR3 is TGTGCCAGTTCAAGGGTCCAGGGATTCAATCAGCCCCAGCATTTT. It encodes CASSRVQGFNQPQHF.

The V call is TRBV5-1, the J call TRBJ2-7; TRBD1 aligns across 9 bases. This CDR3 comprises 14 residues. Germline V lookup: CDR1 SGHRS, CDR2 YFSETQ. J lost 5 bases, V lost 4 bases, and 7 bases had no gene match. As DNA, the CDR3 is TGCGCCAGCAGCGACACAGGGGGCTCGAACGAGCAGTACTTC. Translated: CASSDTGGSNEQYF.

A few counts support this clone. The V call is TRBV5-1, the J call TRBJ2-3; D possibly corresponds to TRBD2 (5 bases). The germline V gene has CDR1 SGHRS and CDR2 YFSETQ. Deletions cut 4 bases from V and 0 bases from J, with 15 bases between. The CDR3 is 16 residues long. As DNA, the CDR3 is TGCGCCAGCAGCCCCCCCGGGATCACTAGCACAGATACGCAGTATTTT. This gives the protein CASSPPGITSTDTQYF.

Worth noting for this clone: Other nucleotide sequences in the sample specify the same CDR3. The chain joins TRBV5-1 to TRBJ1-5, with D possibly being TRBD1 (6 bases). V gave up 2 bases and J gave up 2 bases, with 8 bases separating them. This CDR3 is built from 14 residues. The V gene's germline CDR1 is SGHRS and CDR2 YFSETQ. The CDR3 reads CASSLSGGNQPQHF. The CDR3 nucleotides are TGCGCCAGCAGCTTATCAGGGGGCAATCAGCCCCAGCATTTT. Using reference TRBV5-1 and TRBJ1-5 for the parts outside the CDR3, the full variable domain is KAGVTQTPRYLIKTRGQQVTLSCSPISGHRSVSWYQQTPGQGLQFLFEYFSETQRNKGNFPGRFSGRQFSNSRSEMNVSTLELGDSALYLCASSLSGGNQPQHFGDGTRLSIL.

The count of this clone is one. The chain uses TRBV5-8 and TRBJ2-4; the match to TRBD2 covers 13 bases. This CDR3 spans 17 amino acids. Germline V gives CDR1 SGHTS, CDR2 YDEGEE. J lost 5 bases, V lost 1 base, and 6 bases had no gene match. The CDR3 DNA reads TGTGCCAGCAGCTTGAGACTAGCGGGAGGTCGGGAAAACATTCAGTACTTC. Translated, it gives CASSLRLAGGRENIQYF.

Written as DNA, the CDR3 is TGTGCCAGCACCGCAGGGGCAGTCAGTGGTGGGGAGCTGTTTTTT. Translation: CASTAGAVSGGELFF. The V call is TRBV3-1 (or the pseudogene TRBV3-2), the J call TRBJ2-2; D might be TRBD1 (6 bases). The ends were cut back, 7 bases at V and 8 bases at J, with 20 bases in the middle. Germline V gives CDR1 LGHDT, CDR2 YNNKEL (reference sequence). This CDR3 contains 15 residues.

V usage is TRBV12-3 or TRBV12-4 and J usage is TRBJ2-2; D unresolved. This CDR3 has 13 amino acids. Trimming took 2 bases from V and 6 from J, leaving 7 bases between them. The CDR3, as DNA: TGTGCCAGCAGTTTAATGGCGGCCGGGGAGCTGTTTTTT. Translation gives CASSLMAAGELFF.

This chain joins TRBV6-5 and TRBJ2-3; 10 bases match TRBD2. CDR1 is MNHEY, CDR2 SVGAGI, per germline. The V gene end was trimmed by 7 bases and the J gene end by 0 bases; junction bases not matched to a gene: 4. The CDR3 consists of 15 residues. The CDR3 here is CASTRTSGSTDTQYF. DNA for the CDR3: TGTGCCAGCACCCGGACTAGCGGTAGCACAGATACGCAGTATTTT.

V is TRBV6-6 and J is TRBJ1-2, with 8 nucleotides matching TRBD1. This CDR3 spans 15 amino acids. V shed 6 bases, J shed 4 bases, and the junction held 10 bases outside the gene matches. Germline V gene sequence: CDR1 MNHNY, CDR2 SVGAGI (reference sequence). CDR3 sequence: CASSTPDRASYGYTF. The CDR3 nucleotides read TGTGCCAGCAGCACCCCGGACAGGGCGTCCTATGGCTACACCTTC.

The V and J genes are TRBV10-3 and TRBJ1-1; a weak D match, TRBD1 (5 bases). V gave up 3 bases and J gave up 4 bases, with 9 bases separating them. The CDR3 totals 13 residues. Germline lookup yields CDR1 ENHRY and CDR2 SYGVKD. CDR3 amino acids: CAISDRDSTEAFF. The CDR3 coding sequence is TGTGCCATCAGTGACAGGGACTCCACTGAAGCTTTCTTT.

The gene calls are TRBV5-1 and TRBJ1-1, with 8 bases aligning to TRBD1. The CDR3 has 15 amino acids. The germline CDR1 and CDR2 sequences are SGHRS and YFSETQ. V lost 0 bases to trimming and J lost 7 bases; unmatched junction nucleotides: 8. In nucleotides, the CDR3 is TGCGCCAGCAGCTTGGCGACCCCGACAGGGGATGAAGCTTTCTTT. Protein sequence: CASSLATPTGDEAFF.

The J gene is TRBJ2-7, the V gene TRBV6-5, with D perhaps matching TRBD1 (6 bases). Germline V CDR1 and CDR2: MNHEY, SVGAGI. The CDR3 runs 13 residues. V was clipped by 11 bases and J by 0 bases, with 14 bases between them. The CDR3 is CAVRRDNSYEQYF. In nucleotides, the CDR3 is TGTGCCGTCCGAAGGGACAACTCCTACGAGCAGTACTTC.

This clone occurred once. The genes are TRBV3-1 (or the pseudogene TRBV3-2) and TRBJ2-3, with TRBD2 matching 8 bases. From germline, CDR1 is LGHDT and CDR2 YNNKEL (reference sequence). The CDR3 runs 14 residues. Trimming at V came to 5 bases and at J to 1 base, leaving 2 bases not matched to a gene. DNA of the CDR3: TGTGCCAGCAGCTTACTAGCGGGCACAGATACGCAGTATTTT. Translation: CASSLLAGTDTQYF.

This chain connects TRBV3-1 (or the pseudogene TRBV3-2) to TRBJ2-4, with a possible D match to TRBD2 (6 bases). Trimming removed 4 bases at V and 7 bases at J, with 11 bases between. Germline CDR1 and CDR2: LGHDT and YNNKEL (reference sequence). The CDR3 consists of 13 residues. This CDR3 is CASSPGLGNIQYF. DNA of the CDR3: TGTGCCAGCAGCCCGGGACTGGGTAACATTCAGTACTTC.